These 23 T cell receptor beta chains came from one sample sequenced in a study of response to subunit inactivated influenza vaccine. From the RT-PCR reads, TCRdb called clonotypes with MiXCR, one entry per CDR3 protein. Found here are roughly 500,000 distinct CDR3 sequences, about 15% of them singletons; the top ten hold less than 4%. Sequences were derived from CD4+ T cells sorted from PBMCs, sampled about 24 months after vaccination. The receptors were sampled from a man aged 45 to 75 who received an inactivated influenza vaccine.

The rearrangement uses TRBV24-1 and TRBJ2-3; 13 positions agree with TRBD2. The CDR3 sequence is 15 residues long. Germline loops: CDR1 KGHDR, CDR2 SFDVKD. V was clipped by 9 bases and J by 0 bases; unmatched bases: 2. In nucleotides, the CDR3 is TGTGCCACCTCGGGACTAGCGGGGAGCACAGATACGCAGTATTTT. Encoded protein: CATSGLAGSTDTQYF.

The chain links TRBV4-1 to TRBJ1-2; TRBD1 matches 8 bases. CDR1 is MGHRA, CDR2 YSYEKL, per germline. The CDR3 totals 14 residues. With V trimmed by 5 bases and J by 4 bases, 6 bases remained unmatched. As DNA, the CDR3 is TGCGCCAGCAGCAACGACAGGGGCCTCTATGGCTACACCTTC. Translated: CASSNDRGLYGYTF.

V is TRBV5-6 and J is TRBJ1-6, with D possibly matching TRBD1 (6 bases). The CDR3 has 16 amino acids. Trimming took 4 bases from V and 9 from J, leaving 20 bases between them. In germline, CDR1 is SGHDT, CDR2 YYEEEE. The CDR3 DNA sequence: TGTGCCAGCAGCCCCAAGGTCGGGGGCCCGGGTTCACCCCTCCACTTT. Translation gives CASSPKVGGPGSPLHF. Using reference TRBV5-6 and TRBJ1-6 for the parts outside the CDR3, the full variable domain is DAGVTQSPTHLIKTRGQQVTLRCSPKSGHDTVSWYQQALGQGPQFIFQYYEEEERQRGNFPDRFSGHQFPNYSSELNVNALLLGDSALYLCASSPKVGGPGSPLHFGNGTRLTVT.

This clonotype came up a few times. The chain combines TRBV7-6 with TRBJ2-2; 8 bases agree with TRBD2. The V and J ends lost 5 bases and 5 bases, in that order; junction bases with no gene match: 7. The CDR3 has 15 residues. Germline V gives CDR1 SGHVS, CDR2 FNYEAQ. CDR3 nucleotide sequence: TGTGCCAGCAGCCGAAGCGGGAGCGGTACCGGGGAGCTGTTTTTT. Its translation is CASSRSGSGTGELFF.

The chain uses TRBV20-1 and TRBJ2-7; TRBD1 might be the D (6 bases). CDR1 and CDR2 (germline): DFQATT, SNEGSKA (reference sequence). The CDR3 sequence is 12 residues long. The V end lost 5 bases, the J end lost 4 bases, and 12 bases lay between the germline ends. The CDR3 spells CSAQAGEYEQYF. Here the CDR3 DNA reads TGCAGTGCTCAGGCAGGGGAGTACGAGCAGTACTTC.

This clonotype was seen more than once but under ten times. The chain links TRBV20-1 to TRBJ2-2; TRBD2 matches at 7 bases. From germline, CDR1 is DFQATT and CDR2 SNEGSKA (reference sequence). Germline trimming cut 3 bases from V and 6 bases from J; bases unmatched to any gene: 4. The CDR3 totals 13 residues. The CDR3 loop reads CSASPLAAGELFF. The DNA of the CDR3 is TGCAGTGCTAGCCCTCTAGCGGCCGGGGAGCTGTTTTTT.

This clonotype was found many times. The chain's CDR3 is CASSLMEDNSPLHF. CDR3 nucleotides: TGTGCCAGCAGCTTAATGGAAGATAATTCACCCCTCCACTTT. The chain joins TRBV12-3 or TRBV12-4 to TRBJ1-6, with D unclear. The CDR3 runs to 14 residues. The germline V and J ends were trimmed by 6 bases and 5 bases, with 11 bases remaining between them.

This sequence joins TRBV7-9 and TRBJ1-3, with 7 bases lining up with TRBD1. The V gene's germline CDR1 is SEHNR and CDR2 FQNEAQ (reference sequence). The CDR3 has 14 amino acids. With V trimmed by 2 bases and J by 5 bases, 3 bases remained unmatched. This chain's CDR3 is CASSLRQGRNTIYF. The CDR3, as DNA: TGTGCCAGCAGCTTAAGACAGGGAAGAAACACCATATATTTT.

This clonotype was detected only a few times. In DNA, the CDR3 is TGTGCCAGCAGTCCCCAAAGCGGGTTCTCCTACGAGCAGTACTTC. This codes for CASSPQSGFSYEQYF. The chain links TRBV28 to TRBJ2-7, with a weak D call TRBD2 (6 bases). The V gene lost 5 bases and the J gene lost 0 bases, with 14 bases spanning the gap. From germline, CDR1 is MDHEN and CDR2 SYDVKM. The CDR3 has 15 amino acids.

The genes are TRBV5-1 and TRBJ2-7, with a tentative D call TRBD2 (5 bases). Per the germline V gene, CDR1 is SGHRS and CDR2 is YFSETQ. Trimming took off 4 bases at V and 3 bases at J, with 14 bases between the two ends. The CDR3 has 14 residues. The CDR3: CASSGSGRLYEQYF. CDR3 bases: TGCGCCAGCAGCGGGAGCGGACGGCTCTACGAGCAGTACTTC.

For this clonotype: One end of the junction fails to match germline, which may point to a read error. The chain links TRBV7-7 to TRBJ2-1; TRBD2 is a possible D gene (7 bases). In germline, CDR1 is SSHAT, CDR2 FNYEAQ (reference sequence). This CDR3 has 18 amino acids. CDR3 amino acids: CASSPAVGWGGHNNEQFF. The CDR3 region has the DNA TGTGCTAGCAGCCCCGCGGTTGGGTGGGGGGGGCACAACAATGAGCAGTTCTTC.

This clonotype was counted between two and nine times. This chain uses TRBV6-1 with TRBJ2-1; D gene uncertain. The CDR3 consists of 16 residues. Trimming removed 6 bases from V and 2 bases from J, with 17 bases in between. The germline CDR1 and CDR2 sequences are MNHNS and SASEGT. CDR3 sequence (DNA): TGTGCCAGCAGCTCAAAGGGAAGGGCTCCCTACAATGAGCAGTTCTTC. Protein product: CASSSKGRAPYNEQFF.

This sequence joins TRBV18 and TRBJ2-1; TRBD2 matches 9 bases. Germline loops: CDR1 KGHSH, CDR2 LQKENI. Unmatched junction bases numbered 4, after V lost 4 bases and J lost 9 bases. The CDR3 length is 13 residues. The CDR3 here is CASSLAGDGEQFF. For the CDR3, the DNA is TGTGCCAGCTCACTAGCGGGAGATGGTGAGCAGTTCTTC.

This clonotype appeared a few times. The chain has TRBV20-1 and TRBJ2-7; 9 bases align to TRBD2. This CDR3 is 13 amino acids long. Per germline, CDR1 DFQATT and CDR2 SNEGSKA (reference sequence). The V gene end was trimmed by 0 bases and the J gene end by 6 bases; junction bases not matched to a gene: 3. The CDR3, as DNA: TGCAGTGCTAGAGACCCTAGCGGGACCGAGCAGTACTTC. It specifies CSARDPSGTEQYF.

The chain carries TRBV24-1 and TRBJ2-4; TRBD1 matches at 9 bases. V lost 4 bases, J lost 7 bases, and 7 bases stayed unmatched. Germline V CDR1 and CDR2: KGHDR, SFDVKD. The CDR3 has 15 residues. CDR3 nucleotides: TGTGCCACCAGTGAGGGACAGGGACTAAGGAACATTCAGTACTTC. It translates to CATSEGQGLRNIQYF.

The chain recombines TRBV5-1 with TRBJ1-1; no clear D gene. CDR1 and CDR2 (germline): SGHRS, YFSETQ. The CDR3 has 13 amino acids. Trimming removed 0 bases at V and 8 bases at J, with 11 bases between. CDR3 sequence: CASSLGWGSEAFF. Here the CDR3 DNA reads TGCGCCAGCAGCTTGGGTTGGGGTTCCGAAGCTTTCTTT.

This clonotype appeared many times. The chain carries TRBV4-3 and TRBJ2-2; D remains ambiguous. The CDR3 consists of 17 residues. V lost 0 bases and J 5 bases, leaving 16 bases between the germline ends. Germline CDR1 and CDR2: LGHNA and YSLEER. The CDR3 is CASSQDPLGSVTGELFF. The CDR3 DNA reads TGCGCCAGCAGCCAAGATCCCCTCGGCAGCGTGACCGGGGAGCTGTTTTTT.

This clonotype has at least ten counts. The chain is built from TRBV20-1 and TRBJ2-1; D gene unclear. The V and J ends lost 3 bases and 3 bases respectively, with 12 bases between them. This CDR3 is built from 14 residues. Germline-derived CDR1 and CDR2 are DFQATT and SNEGSKA (reference sequence). The CDR3 bases are TGCAGTGCTAGCAACGGGCCCTTCTACAATGAGCAGTTCTTC. The encoded protein is CSASNGPFYNEQFF.

This clonotype was recorded a few times. The chain joins TRBV24-1 to TRBJ2-7; 9 positions match TRBD2. The J segment lost 2 bases and the V segment lost 7 bases, leaving 14 bases of the junction unmatched. The CDR3 totals 17 residues. Per the germline V gene, CDR1 is KGHDR and CDR2 is SFDVKD. The CDR3 DNA follows: TGTGCCACCAGAACCCCCCTCAGGCTAGCGGGGACCTACGAGCAGTACTTC. It codes for CATRTPLRLAGTYEQYF.

This clonotype was detected only a few times. The chain recombines TRBV28 with TRBJ2-2, with 8 bases identical to TRBD1. Looked up from germline, CDR1 is MDHEN and CDR2 is SYDVKM. V dropped 6 bases and J dropped 5; count of bases not matched to a gene: 8. This CDR3 has 15 residues. The CDR3 DNA follows: TGTGCCAGCAGCAATGGACAGGGTCGGACCGGGGAGCTGTTTTTT. Its translation: CASSNGQGRTGELFF. The entire variable domain, with the rest obtained from reference TRBV28 and TRBJ2-2, is as follows: DVKVTQSSRYLVKRTGEKVFLECVQDMDHENMFWYRQDPGLGLRLIYFSYDVKMKEKGDIPEGYSVSREKKERFSLILESASTNQTSMYLCASSNGQGRTGELFFGEGSRLTVL.

This chain joins TRBV12-3 or TRBV12-4 and TRBJ2-7; TRBD1 matches at 7 bases. There are 15 residues in the CDR3. V was pared by 3 bases and J by 0 bases, with 5 bases of the junction left unmatched. The CDR3 protein is CASSLDRTTSYEQYF. The CDR3 nucleotides read TGTGCCAGCAGTTTGGACAGGACAACCTCCTACGAGCAGTACTTC.

This clonotype showed up just a few times. The rearrangement links TRBV10-3 to TRBJ2-7; D possibly corresponds to TRBD2 (6 bases). The germline V and J ends were trimmed by 9 bases and 0 bases, with 12 bases remaining between them. CDR1 and CDR2 (germline): ENHRY, SYGVKD. The CDR3 is 13 amino acids. The CDR3 spells CAINRGDSYEQYF. The CDR3 DNA is TGTGCCATAAATCGCGGGGACTCCTACGAGCAGTACTTC.

This rearrangement joins TRBV5-1 to TRBJ1-4, with D uncertain. This CDR3 comprises 16 residues. With 0 bases removed from V and 4 bases from J, the gap between germline ends came to 13 bases. Germline V gives CDR1 SGHRS, CDR2 YFSETQ. The CDR3 region is CASSLAIGRRNEKLFF. CDR3 DNA sequence: TGCGCCAGCAGCTTGGCCATTGGCAGGCGTAATGAAAAACTGTTTTTT.